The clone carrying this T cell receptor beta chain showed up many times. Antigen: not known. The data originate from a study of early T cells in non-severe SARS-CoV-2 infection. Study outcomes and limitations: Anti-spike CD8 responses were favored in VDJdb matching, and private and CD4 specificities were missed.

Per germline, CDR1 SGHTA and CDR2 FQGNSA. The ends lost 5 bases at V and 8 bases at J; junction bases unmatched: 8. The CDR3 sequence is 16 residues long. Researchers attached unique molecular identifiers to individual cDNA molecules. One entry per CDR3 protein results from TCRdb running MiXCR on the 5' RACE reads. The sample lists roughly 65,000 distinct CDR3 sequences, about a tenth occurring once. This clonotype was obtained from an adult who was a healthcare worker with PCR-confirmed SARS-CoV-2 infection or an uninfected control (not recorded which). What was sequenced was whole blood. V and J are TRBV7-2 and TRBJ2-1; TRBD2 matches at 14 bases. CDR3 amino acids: CASSRPGLAGVDEQFF. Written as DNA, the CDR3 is TGTGCCAGCAGCCGCCCGGGACTAGCGGGAGTGGATGAGCAGTTCTTC.